Listed below are T cell receptor beta chains from one sample, sequenced in a study of technical replicates of blood from a handful of donors. Repertoires were generated with immunoSEQ multiplex PCR, while TCRdb's copy carries only in-frame clones and drops some. The data contain around 76,000 clones, roughly 97% of them singletons. Sequenced: T cells isolated from PBMCs. These receptors all stem from a human donor in good health. Both conserved end residues are part of each CDR3. D genes are given only for firm matches. Not every row has a clone size; where given, it reads once, few, many or a size class.

d_gene | j_gene | v_gene | abundance | len | CDR3aa | CDR3nt
TRBD2 | TRBJ2-7 | TRBV6-5 | - | 14 | CASSYSGGIYEQYF | TGTGCCAGCAGTTACTCGGGGGGGATCTACGAGCAGTACTTC
- | TRBJ1-3 | TRBV5-6 | - | 16 | CASSLAARDLGNTIYF | TGTGCCAGCAGCTTGGCTGCGCGGGACTTAGGAAACACCATATATTTT
- | TRBJ1-1 | TRBV6-1 | once | 12 | CASSFGGPEAFF | TGTGCCAGCAGCTTCGGAGGACCTGAAGCTTTCTTT
TRBD1 | TRBJ1-1 | TRBV27 | - | 15 | CASSHQTGSGTEAFF | TGTGCCAGCAGTCACCAGACAGGGTCGGGCACTGAAGCTTTCTTT
- | TRBJ1-6 | TRBV7-9 | - | 13 | CASSQTRPSPLHF | TGTGCCAGCAGCCAGACTCGGCCCTCACCCCTCCACTTT
TRBD2 | TRBJ2-2 | TRBV4-1 | - | 18 | CASSLLFRTSGSTGELFF | TGCGCCAGCAGCCTACTATTCCGGACTAGCGGGAGCACCGGGGAGCTGTTTTTT
TRBD1 | TRBJ1-2 | TRBV6-6 | - | 15 | CASRGQPTSNYGYTF | TGTGCCAGCAGGGGACAGCCAACCTCTAACTATGGCTACACCTTC
- | TRBJ2-5 | TRBV5-1 | - | 17 | CASSLNQGGSSGETQYF | TGCGCCAGCAGCTTGAATCAGGGTGGTTCTTCGGGAGAGACCCAGTACTTC
- | TRBJ2-2 | TRBV7-9 | - | 15 | CASPSGTGGTGELFF | TGTGCCAGCCCTTCCGGGACTGGAGGAACCGGGGAGCTGTTTTTT
- | TRBJ2-7 | TRBV5-4 | - | 15 | CASSPSSLSPYEQYF | TGTGCCAGCAGCCCATCTTCCCTGAGCCCCTACGAGCAGTACTTC
- | TRBJ2-7 | TRBV30 | - | 15 | CAWRAAGRGHYEQYF | TGTGCCTGGAGGGCCGCGGGGAGGGGACACTACGAGCAGTACTTC
- | TRBJ1-5 | TRBV7-6 | once | 16 | CASSLALGGFNQPQHF | TGTGCCAGCAGCTTAGCGCTCGGGGGTTTCAATCAGCCCCAGCATTTT
- | TRBJ2-7 | TRBV6-1 | - | 15 | CASRGGTDYTYEQYF | TGTGCCAGCAGGGGCGGGACAGATTATACCTACGAGCAGTACTTC
- | TRBJ2-1 | TRBV6-5 | - | 12 | CASRDEAREQFF | TGTGCCAGCAGAGACGAGGCTCGTGAGCAGTTCTTC
- | TRBJ2-5 | TRBV11-3 | once | 14 | CASSTGRSRETQYF | TGTGCCAGCAGCACGGGGAGGAGTAGGGAGACCCAGTACTTC
TRBD2 | TRBJ2-1 | TRBV7-7 | - | 14 | CASSPGLANNEQFF | TGTGCTAGCAGCCCGGGACTAGCAAACAATGAGCAGTTCTTC
- | TRBJ2-3 | TRBV6-5 | - | 12 | CASSLDWYTQYF | TGTGCCAGCAGCCTTGACTGGTATACGCAGTATTTT
- | TRBJ2-7 | TRBV4-1 | - | 19 | CASSQWRTGFGGPSYEQYF | TGCGCCAGCAGCCAATGGAGAACAGGGTTCGGCGGGCCCTCCTACGAGCAGTACTTC
- | TRBJ1-4 | TRBV7-9 | - | 13 | CASSLGAGEKLFF | TGTGCCAGCAGCTTAGGGGCCGGCGAAAAACTGTTTTTT
- | TRBJ1-2 | TRBV4-1 | - | 14 | CASSQDTQSGGYTF | TGCGCCAGCAGCCAAGATACCCAATCGGGTGGCTACACCTTC
- | TRBJ1-3 | TRBV4-2 | few | 17 | CASSQAAGQQGGNTIYF | TGTGCCAGCAGCCAGGCCGCGGGGCAACAAGGTGGAAACACCATATATTTT
- | TRBJ2-3 | TRBV15 | - | 13 | CATSNLLTDTQYF | TGTGCCACCAGCAATCTTCTCACAGATACGCAGTATTTT
TRBD2 | TRBJ2-3 | TRBV6-5 | - | 15 | CASSVLAGGPDTQYF | TGTGCCAGCAGCGTACTAGCGGGAGGGCCAGATACGCAGTATTTT
- | TRBJ2-4 | TRBV7-2 | - | 17 | CASSSVGLRETKNIQYF | TGTGCCAGCAGCTCAGTCGGACTTCGTGAAACCAAAAACATTCAGTACTTC
- | TRBJ2-3 | TRBV15 | - | 17 | CATSRDSGTPNTDTQYF | TGTGCCACCAGCAGAGATTCGGGAACGCCTAACACAGATACGCAGTATTTT
TRBD2 | TRBJ2-3 | TRBV4-1 | - | 18 | CASSQNEGLAGDRQTQYF | TGCGCCAGCAGCCAAAACGAGGGTCTAGCGGGGGATCGCCAGACGCAGTATTTT